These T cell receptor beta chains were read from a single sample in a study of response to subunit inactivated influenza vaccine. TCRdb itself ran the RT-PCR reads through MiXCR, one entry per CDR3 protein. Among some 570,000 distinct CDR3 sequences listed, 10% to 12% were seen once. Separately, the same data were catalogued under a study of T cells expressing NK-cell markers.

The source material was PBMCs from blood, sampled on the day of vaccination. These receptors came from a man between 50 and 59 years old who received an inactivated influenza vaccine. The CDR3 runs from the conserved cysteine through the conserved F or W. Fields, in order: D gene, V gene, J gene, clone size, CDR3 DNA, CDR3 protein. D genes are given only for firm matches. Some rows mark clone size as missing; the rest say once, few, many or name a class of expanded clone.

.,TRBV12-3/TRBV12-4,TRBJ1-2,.,TGTGCCAGCAGCACCCTTACAGGGAGCGGCTACACCTTC,CASSTLTGSGYTF
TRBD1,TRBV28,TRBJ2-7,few,TGTGCCAGCAGTTTACGACTGGGTGGACAGGGTATTGCCTACGAGCAGTACTTC,CASSLRLGGQGIAYEQYF
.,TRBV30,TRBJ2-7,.,TGTGCCTGGAGCGTGCCGGGGGCCCTAACCCTACGGAGCGAGCAGTACTTC,CAWSVPGALTLRSEQYF
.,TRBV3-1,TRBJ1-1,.,TGTGCCAGCAGCCCGGGGTGGAGTACTGAAGCTTTCTTT,CASSPGWSTEAFF
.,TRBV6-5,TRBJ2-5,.,TGTGCCAGCGGAGAAGACCAAGAGACCCAGTACTTC,CASGEDQETQYF
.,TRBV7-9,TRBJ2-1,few,TGTGCCAGCAGCCCCCGCATGGGTGAAAAAAACAATGAGCAGTTCTTC,CASSPRMGEKNNEQFF
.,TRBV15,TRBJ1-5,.,TGTGCCACCAGCAGAGGGAGAGGGGGTTCTCAGCCCCAGCATTTT,CATSRGRGGSQPQHF
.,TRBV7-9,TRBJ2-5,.,TGTGCCAGCAGCACTTATGGGGGGGGCGAGGTGGAGACCCAGTACTTC,CASSTYGGGEVETQYF
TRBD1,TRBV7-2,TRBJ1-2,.,TGTGCCAGCAGCGCCTTGACAGGGGGAGTCCACACCTTC,CASSALTGGVHTF
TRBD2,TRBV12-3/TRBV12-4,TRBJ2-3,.,TGTGCCAGCAGTTTTCTCTCTCGGGGGGGCCTTGCAGATACGCAGTATTTT,CASSFLSRGGLADTQYF
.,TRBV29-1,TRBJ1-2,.,TGCAGCGTTAAGGACAGCGCCCACTATGGCTACACCTTC,CSVKDSAHYGYTF
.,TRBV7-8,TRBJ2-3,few,TGTGCCAGCAGCTCCAATCCTGAAGTTGACACAGGAAGAGAGTATACGCAGTATTTT,CASSSNPEVDTGREYTQYF
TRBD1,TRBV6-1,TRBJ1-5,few,TGTGCCAGCAGTGGCCGGGACAGGGTGTACAATCAGCCCCAGCATTTT,CASSGRDRVYNQPQHF
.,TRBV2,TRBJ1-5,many,TGTGCCAGCAGTGAATATTCCCGCACAGGTCAGCCCCAGCATTTT,CASSEYSRTGQPQHF
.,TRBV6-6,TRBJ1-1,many,TGTGCCAGCCTAGACGGGGGAACTGAAGCTTTCTTT,CASLDGGTEAFF
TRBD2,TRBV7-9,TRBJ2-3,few,TGTGCCAGCAGCTTAGACCTGTCTAGCGGGAGTCATGATACGCAGTATTTT,CASSLDLSSGSHDTQYF
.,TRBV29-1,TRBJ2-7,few,TGCAGCGTCGGTTTGGGGGCCGAGCAGTACTTC,CSVGLGAEQYF
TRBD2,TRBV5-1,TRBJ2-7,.,TGCGCCAGCAGCGCGGGACTAGCGGGAGGGCCGGTTTTTTACGAGCAGTACTTC,CASSAGLAGGPVFYEQYF
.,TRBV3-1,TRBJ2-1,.,TGTGCCAGCAGCCAAGCAGGACCCCTCTACAATGAGCAGTTCTTC,CASSQAGPLYNEQFF
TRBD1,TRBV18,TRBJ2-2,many,TGTGCCAGCTCACCGGGACAGGTGAACACCGGGGAGCTGTTTTTT,CASSPGQVNTGELFF
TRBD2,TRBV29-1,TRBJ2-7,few,TGCAGCGTGCCCGGGCCGGGACTAGCGGGAGAGGACGAGCAGTACTTC,CSVPGPGLAGEDEQYF
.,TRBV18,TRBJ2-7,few,TGTGCCAGCTCACCACCGGCCCTTGGTTACGAGCAGTACTTC,CASSPPALGYEQYF
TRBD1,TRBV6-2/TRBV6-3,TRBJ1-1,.,TGTGCCAGCAGGACTGAGACGGGACAGGGGAGCACTGAAGCTTTCTTT,CASRTETGQGSTEAFF
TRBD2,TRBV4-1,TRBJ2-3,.,TGCGCCAGCAGCCAAGAAGGGGCGGGGGGGGATACGCAGTATTTT,CASSQEGAGGDTQYF
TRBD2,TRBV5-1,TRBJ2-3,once,TGCGCCAGCAGCTTACTGCTAGCGGGGGTTACAGATACGCAGTATTTT,CASSLLLAGVTDTQYF
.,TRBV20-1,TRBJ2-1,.,TGCAGTGCTAGAGATTCAGTACTCCTATACAATGAGCAGTTCTTC,CSARDSVLLYNEQFF
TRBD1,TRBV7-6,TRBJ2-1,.,TGTGCCAGCAGCTTAGAAGAGGGGACAGGGGTAGTCTACAATGAGCAGTTCTTC,CASSLEEGTGVVYNEQFF
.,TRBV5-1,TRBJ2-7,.,TGCGCCAGCAGCCAAAGACCCGACAGCTCCTACGAGCAGTACTTC,CASSQRPDSSYEQYF
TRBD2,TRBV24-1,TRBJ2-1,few,TGTGCCACCAGTGATTTGCCCGACCGGGTAGCGGGCCACTACAATGAGCAGTTCTTC,CATSDLPDRVAGHYNEQFF
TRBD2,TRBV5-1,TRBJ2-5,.,TGCGCCAGCAGCTTGGCTTTCGGGAGGGGAGAGACCCAGTACTTC,CASSLAFGRGETQYF
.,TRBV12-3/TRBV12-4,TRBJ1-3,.,TGTGCCAGCAGGCACGCCCCAGGCTCTGGAAACACCATATATTTT,CASRHAPGSGNTIYF
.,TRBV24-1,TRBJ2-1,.,TGTGCCACCAGTGTAGGGGGGACCTCCTACAATGAGCAGTTCTTC,CATSVGGTSYNEQFF
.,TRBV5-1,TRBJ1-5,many,TGCGCCAGCAGCCGCGACAGCTCGCGCCAGCATTTT,CASSRDSSRQHF
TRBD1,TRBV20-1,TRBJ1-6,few,TGCAGTGCTAGAGCCGGGACAGATAATAATTCACCCCTCCACTTT,CSARAGTDNNSPLHF
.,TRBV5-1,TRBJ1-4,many,TGCGCCAGCAGCTCTACATCAGAAAAACTGTTTTTT,CASSSTSEKLFF
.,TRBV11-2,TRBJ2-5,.,TGTGCCAGCAGCTTAGATCAGGGGAAAGAGACCCAGTACTTC,CASSLDQGKETQYF
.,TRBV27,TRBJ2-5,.,TGTGCCAGCAGTTTATCGGCCGGGATTGGGGAGACCCAGTACTTC,CASSLSAGIGETQYF
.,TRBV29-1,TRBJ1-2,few,TGCAGCATAGGTCCAACGCACTATGGCTACACCTTC,CSIGPTHYGYTF
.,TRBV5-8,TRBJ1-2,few,TGTGCCAGCAGCTTTAGCGCATTTGGCTACACCTTC,CASSFSAFGYTF
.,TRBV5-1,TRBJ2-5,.,TGCGCCAGCAGCACCGGACACAACCAAGAGACCCAGTACTTC,CASSTGHNQETQYF
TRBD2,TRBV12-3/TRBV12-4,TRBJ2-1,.,TGTGCCAGCAGGTCTAGCGGGAGAACTTTAAATGAGCAGTTCTTC,CASRSSGRTLNEQFF